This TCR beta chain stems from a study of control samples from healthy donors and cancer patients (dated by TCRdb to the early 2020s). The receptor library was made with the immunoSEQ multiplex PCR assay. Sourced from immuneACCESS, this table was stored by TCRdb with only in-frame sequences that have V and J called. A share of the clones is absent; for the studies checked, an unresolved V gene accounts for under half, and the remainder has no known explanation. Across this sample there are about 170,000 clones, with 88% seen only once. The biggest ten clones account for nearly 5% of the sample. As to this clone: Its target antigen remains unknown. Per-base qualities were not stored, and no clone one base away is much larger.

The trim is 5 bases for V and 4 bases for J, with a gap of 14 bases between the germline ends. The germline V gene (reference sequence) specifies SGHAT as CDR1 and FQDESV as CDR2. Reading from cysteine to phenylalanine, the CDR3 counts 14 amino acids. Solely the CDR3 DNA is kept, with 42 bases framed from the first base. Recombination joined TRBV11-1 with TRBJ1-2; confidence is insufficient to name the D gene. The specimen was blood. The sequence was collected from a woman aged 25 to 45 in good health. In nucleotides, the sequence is TGTGCCAGCAGCCCAACGGACGGACCCTATGGCTACACCTTC. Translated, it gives CASSPTDGPYGYTF. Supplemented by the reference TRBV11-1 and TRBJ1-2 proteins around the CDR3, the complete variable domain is EAEVAQSPRYKITEKSQAVAFWCDPISGHATLYWYRQILGQGPELLVQFQDESVVDDSQLPKDRFSAERLKGVDSTLKIQPAELGDSAMYLCASSPTDGPYGYTFGSGTRLTVV.